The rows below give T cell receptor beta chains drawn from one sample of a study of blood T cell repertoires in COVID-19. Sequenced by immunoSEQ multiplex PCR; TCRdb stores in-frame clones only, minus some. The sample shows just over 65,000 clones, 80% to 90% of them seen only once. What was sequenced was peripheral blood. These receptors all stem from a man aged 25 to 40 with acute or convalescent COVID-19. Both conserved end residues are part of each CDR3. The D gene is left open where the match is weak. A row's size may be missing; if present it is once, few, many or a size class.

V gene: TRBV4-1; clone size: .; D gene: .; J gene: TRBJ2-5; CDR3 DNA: TGCGCCAGCAGCCCCTTTCAACTGGGCGGGCGAGAGACCCAGTACTTC; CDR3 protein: CASSPFQLGGRETQYF
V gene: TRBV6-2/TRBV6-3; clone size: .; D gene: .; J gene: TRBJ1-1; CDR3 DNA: TGTGCCAGCAGTTACTCGATCCTAGCTGAAGCTTTCTTT; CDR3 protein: CASSYSILAEAFF
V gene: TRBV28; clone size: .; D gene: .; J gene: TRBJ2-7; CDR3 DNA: TGTGCCAGCAGTTTTCGGAGGGAGACCAACGAGCAGTACTTC; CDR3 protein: CASSFRRETNEQYF
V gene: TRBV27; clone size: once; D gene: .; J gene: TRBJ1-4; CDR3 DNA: TGTGCCAGCAGGGGTCCCCGGGACACCAAAAAACTGTTTTTT; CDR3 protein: CASRGPRDTKKLFF
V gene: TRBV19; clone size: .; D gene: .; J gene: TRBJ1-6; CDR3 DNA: TGTGCCAGTAGTTCCGCGACAAAGAATTCACCCCTCCACTTT; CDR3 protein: CASSSATKNSPLHF
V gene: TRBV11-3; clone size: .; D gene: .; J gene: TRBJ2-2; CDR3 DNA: TGTGCCAGCAGCGAAGTAGCAGGGTTGAACACCGGGGAGCTGTTTTTT; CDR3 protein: CASSEVAGLNTGELFF
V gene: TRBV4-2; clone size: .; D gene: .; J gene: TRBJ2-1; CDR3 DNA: TGTGCCAGCAGCCAAGATCCGGCGGGCTCCTACAATGAGCAGTTCTTC; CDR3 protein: CASSQDPAGSYNEQFF
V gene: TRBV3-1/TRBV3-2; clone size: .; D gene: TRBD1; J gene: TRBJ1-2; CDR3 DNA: TGTGCCAGCAGCCAGGACTACGCCGGGACAGGGGCGTATGGCTACACCTTC; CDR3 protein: CASSQDYAGTGAYGYTF
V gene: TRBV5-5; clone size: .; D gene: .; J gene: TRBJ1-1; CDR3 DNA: TGTGCCAGCAGCTTGGTACAGGGTTCGAGGGTAACTGAAGCTTTCTTT; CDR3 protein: CASSLVQGSRVTEAFF
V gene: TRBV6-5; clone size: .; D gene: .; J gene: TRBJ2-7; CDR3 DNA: TGTGCCAGCAGTTACTCGTCGCAGGGGCCCTACGAGCAGTACTTC; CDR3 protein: CASSYSSQGPYEQYF
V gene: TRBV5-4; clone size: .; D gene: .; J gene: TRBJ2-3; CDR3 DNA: TGTGCCAGCAGTTGGGACTGGAGCACAGATACGCAGTATTTT; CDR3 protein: CASSWDWSTDTQYF
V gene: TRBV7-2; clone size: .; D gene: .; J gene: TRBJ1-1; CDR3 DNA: TGTGCCAGCAGCTTAGTACCAGGGCTTAACACTGAAGCTTTCTTT; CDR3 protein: CASSLVPGLNTEAFF
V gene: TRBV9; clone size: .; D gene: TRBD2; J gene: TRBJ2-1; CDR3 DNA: TGTGCCAGCAGCGCCACTAGCGGAGTCTACAATGAGCAGTTCTTC; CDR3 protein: CASSATSGVYNEQFF
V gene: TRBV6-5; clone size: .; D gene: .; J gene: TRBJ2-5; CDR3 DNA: TGTGCCAGCACCAGAGGGATGGAAGAGACCCAGTACTTC; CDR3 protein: CASTRGMEETQYF
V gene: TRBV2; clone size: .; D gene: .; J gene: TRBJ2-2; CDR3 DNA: TGTGCCAGCAGTGAAGCGCTTCGGGGAACCGGGGAGCTGTTTTTT; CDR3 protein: CASSEALRGTGELFF
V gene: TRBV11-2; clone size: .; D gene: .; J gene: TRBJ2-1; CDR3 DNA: TGTGCCAGCAGCGGGGCTCCCCACCTTGAGCAGTTCTTC; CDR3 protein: CASSGAPHLEQFF
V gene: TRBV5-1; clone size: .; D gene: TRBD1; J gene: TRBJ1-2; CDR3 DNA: TGCGCCAGCAGCTTGACAGGGGGTAACTATGGCTACACCTTC; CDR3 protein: CASSLTGGNYGYTF
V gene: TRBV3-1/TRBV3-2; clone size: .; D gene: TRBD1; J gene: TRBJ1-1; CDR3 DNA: TGTGCCAGCAGCCTACAGGGGGAATTTGCTTTCTTT; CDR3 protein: CASSLQGEFAFF
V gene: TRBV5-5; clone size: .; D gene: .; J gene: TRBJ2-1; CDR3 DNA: TGTGCCAGCATCCCTTCCACGGGACTCAGTGATGAGCAGTTCTTC; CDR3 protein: CASIPSTGLSDEQFF
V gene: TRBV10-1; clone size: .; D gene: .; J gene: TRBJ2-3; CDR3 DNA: TGCGCCAGCAAAGGGGGTAGCACAGATACGCAGTATTTT; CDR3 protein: CASKGGSTDTQYF
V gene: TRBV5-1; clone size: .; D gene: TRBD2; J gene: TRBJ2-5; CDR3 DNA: TGCGCCAGCAGCTTGGGACTAGCGCCGCAAGAGACCCAGTACTTC; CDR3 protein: CASSLGLAPQETQYF
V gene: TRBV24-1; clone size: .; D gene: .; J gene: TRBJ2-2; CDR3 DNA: TGTGCCACCAGAGGGGAATTCGACACCGGGGAGCTGTTTTTT; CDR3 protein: CATRGEFDTGELFF
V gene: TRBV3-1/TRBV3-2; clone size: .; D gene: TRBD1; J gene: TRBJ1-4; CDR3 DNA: TGTGCCAGCAGCCCGGTCCCGGGACAGGGAGGGCAGGAAAAACTGTTTTTT; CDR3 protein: CASSPVPGQGGQEKLFF